The present entry profiles one T cell receptor (beta chain) with its context. The table lists this clone with a count of one. Its antigen remains unidentified. No base qualities exist here, and no much larger clone lies one base off it. For the CD8 naive samples, CD45RO-negative cells were positively selected for CCR7, yielding a CD45RA+CCR7+ population from which TemRA cells were excluded. The donors were healthy, HIV-negative adults who had no recently reported acute infections or vaccinations. Only Caucasian adults living in Nashville, Tennessee, USA were represented among the donors. After blood collection by leukapheresis, PBMCs were isolated using Ficoll-Histopaque density gradient centrifugation and then cryopreserved in the vapor phase of liquid nitrogen. Analytical flow cytometry was used to check the purity and quantity of each magnetically sorted T cell population. Each sorted fraction had its genomic DNA isolated and then quantified by UV absorbance on a Nanodrop 2000c.

The data were taken from a study of shared clonotypes between healthy human individuals (dated by TCRdb to 2018 to 2020). Regarding the research as a whole: The cohort included three men and two women between 18 and 49 years of age. Per donor, leukapheresis produced somewhere between about 0.94 and 10 billion PBMCs. For each donor, CD4 naive and CD4 memory were each given three plates, CD8 naive was given two plates, and CD8 memory was given one plate. Libraries were prepared and TCR repertoires were sequenced by different laboratories using diverse techniques, in order to increase sequencing depth and limit assay-specific biases. To estimate repertoire size and how much clonotype sharing occurs between individuals, the study deeply sequenced the blood TCR repertoires of a handful of healthy adults.

The paper as a whole reports these results and caveats: Naive subsets generally had larger estimated clonotype richness than memory subsets did. Because the study included only a small number of donors, the genetic and exposure-history diversity represented was limited. About 4.5% of naive CD4, 3% to 4% of naive CD8, approximately 2% of memory CD4, and over 0.35% of memory CD8 clonotypes were shared across several donors. Based on pairwise subsampling, the degree of clonotype sharing among donors was expected to be affected by sequencing depth. Sampling was restricted to blood, and TCR repertoires in tissue are likely to differ from TCR repertoires in blood. Even with the large sequencing depth, rarefaction of the sorted-subset datasets indicated that sequencing was incomplete. Compared with non-shared clonotypes, the clonotypes found in all four sorted-subset donors had higher generation probabilities.

The cysteine opens and the phenylalanine closes a CDR3 of 14 amino acids. Solely the CDR3 DNA is kept, with 42 bases framed from the first base. V and J lose 3 bases and 0 bases, and a span of 7 bases separates them. The germline V gene specifies SGDLS as CDR1 and YYNGEE as CDR2. TCR CDR3 regions were amplified from genomic DNA by multiplex PCR using the deep immunoSEQ assay. For each cell subset, the extracted genomic DNA was distributed evenly across all wells of several immunoSEQ 96-well plates, and each plate served as one replicate. For sorted subsets, about 0.2 ug genomic DNA, equal to 30,000 or so T cell genomes, was loaded into each replicate PCR. Purified libraries were measured with a Qubit 3.0 fluorometer, size-checked on a Bioanalyzer 2100, and measured again with the KAPA Library Quantification kit. Each immunoSEQ 96-well plate was sequenced on its own single-read 150-cycle Illumina NextSeq 550 flow cell. Regarding the original processing steps: Because the immunoSEQ output held only junctional sequences and lacked quality scores, the filtering could not match the filtering applied to full-length reads. Sequences were annotated with PyIR, a Python wrapper for IgBLAST v1.9, using IMGT germline references to assign V/J genes and CDR3. Reads with weak V/J assignments (E-value above 1e-6), missing CDR3, stop codons, out-of-frame junctions, or ambiguous translated residues were removed. V3J clonotypes were defined by identical inferred V gene, J gene, and CDR3 amino acid sequence. The percentage overlap between two repertoires was calculated by dividing the number of shared unique clonotypes by the size of the smaller repertoire. Richness of each repertoire was evaluated using RTK rarefaction, the Chao1 estimator, and Recon v2.1 estimates of unobserved clonotypes. OLGA was used to compute generation probabilities for all TCRbeta clonotypes that the gDNA method yielded from a handful of donors. Held by TCRdb, this immuneACCESS table contains in-frame sequences only and omits some clones. Under half of the omission traces to an unresolved V gene where checked; the cause of the rest is unknown. The DNA was the basis for D and trimming; V, J and clone size are from that table. This sample is represented by over 750,000 clones; approximately 96% of them were singletons. Roughly 0.23% of the sample lies in the top ten.

Sequencing input: naive CD8+ T cells sorted from blood. The sample's cell subset or site label, decoded: CD45RA+CCR7+. The V gene is TRBV9 and the J gene is TRBJ1-5; the D gene cannot be resolved reliably. This TCR came from a man aged 25-40 years in good health. The CDR3 corresponds to CASSEPNSNQPQHF. The bases are TGTGCCAGCAGCGAACCAAATAGCAATCAGCCCCAGCATTTT.